The subject of this entry is one TCR beta chain. Its matching antigen is unknown. The CD8+CD4-CCR7+CD45RA+ phenotype defined the sorted naive CD8 T cells. These data are taken from a study of molecular identifiers for immune sequencing clone quantification. Using its own MiXCR run on the PCR reads, TCRdb lists one record per CDR3 protein. The sample shows more than 550,000 distinct CDR3 sequences, about 25% of them seen only once. CDR3 length: 14 residues. Deletions cut 4 bases from V and 0 bases from J, with 10 bases between. CDR1 is LGHDT, CDR2 YNNKEL, per germline (reference sequence). Study-level findings and limits: Jurkat TCR RNA spiked in from one cell reportedly remained identifiable amid around 1 million naive cells. More than 98% of effector molecules, versus under 1% of naive-cell molecules, belonged to clones above 20 RNA copies.

The clonotype comes from a human donor in good health. Some libraries in this study had Jurkat cell RNA spiked in. The V gene is TRBV3-1, the J gene TRBJ2-7; TRBD2 is a possible D gene (5 bases). Material: naive CD8+ T cells from blood, with Jurkat cell RNA spiked in. Subset: FACS-sorted CD8+CD4-CCR7+CD45RA+ naive T cells. The CDR3 spells CASSPPGDSYEQYF. CDR3 DNA: TGTGCCAGCAGCCCTCCCGGGGACTCCTACGAGCAGTACTTC.